This TCR beta chain was recovered during a study of shared T cell receptors in the human thymus. The germline V gene encodes CDR1 MDHEN and CDR2 SYDVKM. This CDR3 region has 15 residues. Deletions cut 3 bases from V and 7 bases from J, with 16 bases between. The data were produced by immunoSEQ multiplex PCR, yet TCRdb's version contains in-frame clones alone and is incomplete. This sample carries 650,000 to 950,000 clones, around 85% of them seen once, and the ten largest clones take 0.008% to 0.011%. A further study also used this sample, focusing on human thymus T cells. Turning to that study: All donors were healthy Finnish infants who were undergoing corrective surgery to treat congenital heart defects. The source of the thymus tissue was resections taken during corrective heart surgery. Usage of V and J genes appeared biased in thymic and blood repertoires.

The chain combines TRBV28 with TRBJ1-5, with D maybe TRBD1 (5 bases). Sample: thymocytes. The source is a girl in the first two years of life with a congenital heart defect. CDR3 sequence: CASSFPGGVEQPQHF. CDR3 nucleotides: TGTGCCAGCAGTTTCCCCGGGGGGGTAGAACAGCCCCAGCATTTT.